The T cell receptor (beta chain) described here comes from a study of Ad26.COV2.S vaccination and SARS-CoV-2 variants. Treatment noted: 15 to 20 received Ad26.COV2.S at low or high dose, single or two shots; roughly five received placebo; per-sample allocation not given. Samples analyzed were those drawn on day 63 after the first vaccine or placebo injection. Turning to this clone: Its cognate antigen is unknown. The same CDR3 can be traced to other DNA sequences in this sample.

Study outcomes and limitations: People given the vaccine had a wider spike-specific TCR breadth than placebo recipients did.

Measured with immunoSEQ multiplex PCR; TCRdb has only the in-frame clones, and not every one. The sample lists some 340,000 clones; around 81% were seen once. CDR3 length: 12 residues. The ends were cut back, 1 base at V and 2 bases at J, with 3 bases in the middle. The V gene is TRBV12-3 or TRBV12-4, the J gene TRBJ2-7, with D uncertain. The specimen comprised peripheral blood, sampled in a trial of Ad26.COV2.S vaccine versus placebo. The TCR sequence derives from a person aged 18-65 years who received the Ad26.COV2.S COVID-19 vaccine or a placebo. Here the CDR3 reads CASSLGAYEQYF. In DNA form, the CDR3 reads TGTGCCAGCAGTTTAGGAGCCTACGAGCAGTACTTC.